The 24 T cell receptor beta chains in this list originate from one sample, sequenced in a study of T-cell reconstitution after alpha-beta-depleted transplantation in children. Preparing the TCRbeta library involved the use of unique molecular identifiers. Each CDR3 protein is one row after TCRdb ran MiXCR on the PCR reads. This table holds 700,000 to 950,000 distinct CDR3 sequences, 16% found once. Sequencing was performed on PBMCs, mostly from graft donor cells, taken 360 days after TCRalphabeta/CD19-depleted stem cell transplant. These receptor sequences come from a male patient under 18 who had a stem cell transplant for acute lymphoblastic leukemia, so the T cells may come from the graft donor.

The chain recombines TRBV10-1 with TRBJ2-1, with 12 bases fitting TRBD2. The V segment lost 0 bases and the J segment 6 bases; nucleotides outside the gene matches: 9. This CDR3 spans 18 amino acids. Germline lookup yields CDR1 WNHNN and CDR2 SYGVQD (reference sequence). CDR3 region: CASSESRATGLAGNEQFF. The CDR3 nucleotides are TGCGCCAGCAGTGAGTCAAGGGCAACGGGACTAGCGGGCAATGAGCAGTTCTTC.

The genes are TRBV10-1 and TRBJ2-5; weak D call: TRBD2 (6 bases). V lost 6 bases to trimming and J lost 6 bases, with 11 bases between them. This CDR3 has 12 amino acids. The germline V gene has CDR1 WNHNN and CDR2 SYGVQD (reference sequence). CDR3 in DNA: TGCGCCAGCAGACGGGAGTGGCAGACCCAGTACTTC. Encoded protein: CASRREWQTQYF.

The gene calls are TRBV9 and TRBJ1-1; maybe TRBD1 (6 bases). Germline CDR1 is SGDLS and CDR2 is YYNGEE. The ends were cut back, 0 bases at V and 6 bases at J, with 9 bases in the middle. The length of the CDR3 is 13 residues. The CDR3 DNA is TGTGCCAGCAGCGTAGCTTCAGGGGCTGAAGCTTTCTTT. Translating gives CASSVASGAEAFF.

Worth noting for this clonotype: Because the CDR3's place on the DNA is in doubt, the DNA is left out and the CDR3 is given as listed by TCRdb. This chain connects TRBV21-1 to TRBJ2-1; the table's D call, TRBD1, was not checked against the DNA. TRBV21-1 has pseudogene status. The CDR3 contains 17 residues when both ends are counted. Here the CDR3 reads CASSKGRWAGGNNEQFF.

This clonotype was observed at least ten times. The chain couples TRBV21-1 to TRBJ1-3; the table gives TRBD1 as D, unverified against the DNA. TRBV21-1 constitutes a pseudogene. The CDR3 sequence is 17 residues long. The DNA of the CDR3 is TGTGCCAGCACCAAAACCGGGACACCGGCCTCTGGAAACACCATATATTTT. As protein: CASTKTGTPASGNTIYF.

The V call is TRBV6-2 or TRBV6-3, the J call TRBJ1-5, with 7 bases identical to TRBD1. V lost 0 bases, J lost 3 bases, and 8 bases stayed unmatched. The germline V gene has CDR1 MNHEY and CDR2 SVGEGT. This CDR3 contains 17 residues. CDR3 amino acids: CASSYSFVQGVNQPQHF. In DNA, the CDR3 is TGTGCCAGCAGTTACTCGTTCGTGCAGGGGGTCAATCAGCCCCAGCATTTT.

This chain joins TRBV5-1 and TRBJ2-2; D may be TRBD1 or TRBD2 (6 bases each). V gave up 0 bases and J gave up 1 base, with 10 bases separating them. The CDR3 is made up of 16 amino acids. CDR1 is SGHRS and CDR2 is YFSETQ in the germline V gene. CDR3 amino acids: CASSLAGGGNTGELFF. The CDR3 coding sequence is TGCGCCAGCAGCTTGGCCGGAGGGGGGAACACCGGGGAGCTGTTTTTT. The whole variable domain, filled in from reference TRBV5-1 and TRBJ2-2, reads KAGVTQTPRYLIKTRGQQVTLSCSPISGHRSVSWYQQTPGQGLQFLFEYFSETQRNKGNFPGRFSGRQFSNSRSEMNVSTLELGDSALYLCASSLAGGGNTGELFFGEGSRLTVL.

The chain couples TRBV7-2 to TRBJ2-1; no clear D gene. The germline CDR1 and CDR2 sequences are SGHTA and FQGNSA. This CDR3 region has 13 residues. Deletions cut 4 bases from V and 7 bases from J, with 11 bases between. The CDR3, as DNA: TGTGCCAGCAGCTGGATAGTGTGGAATGAGCAGTTCTTC. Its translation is CASSWIVWNEQFF.

This CDR3 is CASSLTEGTQYF. DNA of the CDR3: TGCGCCAGCAGTTTGACAGAGGGTACGCAGTATTTT. The chain joins TRBV5-1 to TRBJ2-3; D tentatively fits TRBD1 or TRBD2 (5 bases each). Trimming removed 5 bases from V and 8 bases from J, with 12 bases in between. This CDR3 region has 12 residues. The germline gives CDR1 SGHRS, CDR2 YFSETQ.

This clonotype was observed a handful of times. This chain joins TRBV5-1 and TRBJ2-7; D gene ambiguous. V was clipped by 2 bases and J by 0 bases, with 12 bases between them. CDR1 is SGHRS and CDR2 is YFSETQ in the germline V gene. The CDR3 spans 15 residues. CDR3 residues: CASSFQGSLSYEQYF. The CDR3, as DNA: TGCGCCAGCAGCTTTCAAGGTTCACTCTCCTACGAGCAGTACTTC.

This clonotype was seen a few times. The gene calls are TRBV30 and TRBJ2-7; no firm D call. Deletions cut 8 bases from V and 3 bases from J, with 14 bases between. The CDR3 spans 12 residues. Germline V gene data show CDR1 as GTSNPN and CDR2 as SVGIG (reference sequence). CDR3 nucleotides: TGTGCCACCTCCGTGACCATCTACGAGCAGTACTTC. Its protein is CATSVTIYEQYF.

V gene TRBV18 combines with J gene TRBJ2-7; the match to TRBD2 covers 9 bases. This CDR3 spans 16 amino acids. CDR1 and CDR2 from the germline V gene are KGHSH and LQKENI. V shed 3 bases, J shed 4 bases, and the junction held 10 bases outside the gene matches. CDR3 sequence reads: CASSPSRWREGYEQYF. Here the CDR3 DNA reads TGTGCCAGCTCACCGAGTCGGTGGCGGGAGGGGTACGAGCAGTACTTC.

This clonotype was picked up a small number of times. CDR3 DNA: TGCAGCGTTGACGAGGGAGGGTTTGGGGGCTACACCTTC. This sequence encodes CSVDEGGFGGYTF. This rearrangement joins TRBV29-1 to TRBJ1-2; D call uncertain. CDR3 length: 13 amino acids. The ends were cut back, 3 bases at V and 8 bases at J, with 16 bases in the middle. Germline assignment: CDR1 SQVTM and CDR2 ANQGSEA.

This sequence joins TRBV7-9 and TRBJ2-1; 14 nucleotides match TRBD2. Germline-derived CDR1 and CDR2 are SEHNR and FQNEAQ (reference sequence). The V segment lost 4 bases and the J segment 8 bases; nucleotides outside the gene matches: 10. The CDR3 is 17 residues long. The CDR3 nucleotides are TGTGCCAGCAGCTGGGGCCCGGGGACTAGCGGGAGTGATGAGCAGTTCTTC. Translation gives CASSWGPGTSGSDEQFF.

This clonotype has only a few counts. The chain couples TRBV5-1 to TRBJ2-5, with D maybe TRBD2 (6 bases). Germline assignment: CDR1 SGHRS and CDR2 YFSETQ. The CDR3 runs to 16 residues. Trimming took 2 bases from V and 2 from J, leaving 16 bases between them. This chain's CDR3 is CASSFFSGRQQETQYF. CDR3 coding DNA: TGCGCCAGCAGCTTTTTTAGCGGTCGCCAGCAAGAGACCCAGTACTTC.

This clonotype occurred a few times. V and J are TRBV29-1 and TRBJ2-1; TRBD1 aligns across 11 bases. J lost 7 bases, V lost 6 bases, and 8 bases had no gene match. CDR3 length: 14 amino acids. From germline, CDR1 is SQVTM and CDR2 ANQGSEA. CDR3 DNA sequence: TGCAGCGTAGTCCGGGACAGGGGGGGGAATGAGCAGTTCTTC. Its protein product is CSVVRDRGGNEQFF.

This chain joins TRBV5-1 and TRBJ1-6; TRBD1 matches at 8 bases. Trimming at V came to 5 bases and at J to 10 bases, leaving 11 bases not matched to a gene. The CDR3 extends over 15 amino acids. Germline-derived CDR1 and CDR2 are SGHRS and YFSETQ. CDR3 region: CASRTGDVNGSPLHF. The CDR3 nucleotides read TGCGCCAGCAGGACAGGGGATGTTAATGGATCACCCCTCCACTTT.

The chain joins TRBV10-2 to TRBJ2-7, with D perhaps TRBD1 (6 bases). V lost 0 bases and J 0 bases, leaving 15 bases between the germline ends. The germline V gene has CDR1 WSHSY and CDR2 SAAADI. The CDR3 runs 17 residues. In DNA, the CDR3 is TGCGCCAGCAGTGAGTCGACCTTAGAGGGGGTCTCCTACGAGCAGTACTTC. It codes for CASSESTLEGVSYEQYF.

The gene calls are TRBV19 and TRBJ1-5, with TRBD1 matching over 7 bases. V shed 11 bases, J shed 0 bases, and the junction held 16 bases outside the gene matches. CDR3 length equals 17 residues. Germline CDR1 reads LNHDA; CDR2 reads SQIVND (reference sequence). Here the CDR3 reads CAVGQSPTLYSNQPQHF. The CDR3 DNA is TGTGCCGTGGGACAGAGCCCTACCCTTTATAGCAATCAGCCCCAGCATTTT.

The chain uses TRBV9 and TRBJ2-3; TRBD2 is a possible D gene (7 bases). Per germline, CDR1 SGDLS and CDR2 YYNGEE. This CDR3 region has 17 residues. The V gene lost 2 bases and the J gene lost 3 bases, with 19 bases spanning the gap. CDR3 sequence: CASSVLGGLITTDTQYF. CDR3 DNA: TGTGCCAGCAGCGTGCTCGGGGGGCTAATTACAACAGATACGCAGTATTTT.

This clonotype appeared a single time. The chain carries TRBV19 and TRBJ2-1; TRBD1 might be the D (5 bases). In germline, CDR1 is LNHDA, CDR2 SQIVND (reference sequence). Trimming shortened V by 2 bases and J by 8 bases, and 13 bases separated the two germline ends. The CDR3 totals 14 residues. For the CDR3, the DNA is TGTGCCAGTAGTATAAGCGTTGGGGCCCATGAGCAGTTCTTC. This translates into CASSISVGAHEQFF.

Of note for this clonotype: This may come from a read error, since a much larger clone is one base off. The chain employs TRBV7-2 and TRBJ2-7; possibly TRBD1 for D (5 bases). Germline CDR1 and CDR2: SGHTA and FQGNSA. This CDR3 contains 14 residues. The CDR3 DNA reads TGTGCCAGCAGCTTATTGTTCAGGGCCTACGGGCAGTACTTC. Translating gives CASSLLFRAYGQYF.

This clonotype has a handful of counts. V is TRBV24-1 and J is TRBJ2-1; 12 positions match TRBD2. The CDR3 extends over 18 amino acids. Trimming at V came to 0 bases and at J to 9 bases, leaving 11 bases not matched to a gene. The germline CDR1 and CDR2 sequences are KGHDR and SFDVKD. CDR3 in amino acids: CATSDLGTSGLSRSEQFF. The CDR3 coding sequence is TGTGCCACCAGTGATTTGGGGACTAGCGGGCTTTCACGGAGTGAGCAGTTCTTC.

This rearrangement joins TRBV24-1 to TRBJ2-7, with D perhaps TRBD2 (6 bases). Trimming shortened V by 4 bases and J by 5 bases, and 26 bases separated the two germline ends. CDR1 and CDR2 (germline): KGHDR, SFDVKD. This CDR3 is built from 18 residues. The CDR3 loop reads CATSDPGEAGLLLNEQYF. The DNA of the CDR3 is TGTGCCACCAGTGACCCCGGGGAAGCGGGTCTTTTACTTAACGAGCAGTACTTC.